This T cell receptor beta chain was sequenced in a study of T cells after yellow fever vaccination. For the study at large: Fractions low in cell number were prepared with SMART-Seq v4 Ultra Low Input. Study observations and caveats: Among primary-vaccination clones, most reappeared after the booster, at about 95% for CD4 and 85% to 90% for CD8. Clonotypes appearing in both CD4 and CD8 compartments existed, and their share was small.

The CDR3 consists of 13 residues. The germline V gene has CDR1 SGHTA and CDR2 FQGNSA. V was shortened by 2 bases and J by 6 bases, with 8 bases between the two germline ends. Universal primer sites and UMIs were introduced during 5'RACE template-switching synthesis of TCR cDNA. TCRdb analysed the 5' RACE reads with MiXCR anew, one entry per CDR3 protein. The sample has 620,000 or so distinct CDR3 sequences, roughly a sixth seen once; the top ten hold roughly 17%. This clonotype was detected a few times. The antigen remains undetermined. Sequencing was performed on PBMCs, taken roughly 5 days after the first yellow fever vaccination. The TCR originated in a man between 18 and 35 years old who received the YFV17D yellow fever vaccine. This sequence joins TRBV7-2 and TRBJ2-1; possibly TRBD1 for D (5 bases). The CDR3 reads CASSLSTVNEQFF. In DNA form, the CDR3 reads TGTGCCAGCAGCTTATCGACAGTCAATGAGCAGTTCTTC.